The present TCR beta chain was sequenced within a study of cytomegalovirus exposure and HLA in healthy donors. Amplification used 60 Vbeta primers and 13 Jbeta primers. Method: immunoSEQ multiplex PCR; TCRdb's copy keeps in-frame clones and lacks some. The profile shows over 150,000 clones, roughly four fifths of them singletons. Germline V gene sequence: CDR1 SNHLY, CDR2 FYNNEI. V was pared by 10 bases and J by 2 bases, with 9 bases between. The CDR3 is 11 amino acids. The receptor was isolated from a man aged 18 to 30 in good health and CMV-seronegative. Sequences were obtained from PBMCs. The genes are TRBV2 and TRBJ2-7; a weak D match, TRBD1 (5 bases). In DNA form, the CDR3 reads TGTGCCACCTCCAGGGCCTACGAGCAGTACTTC. Its protein is CATSRAYEQYF.